Following are 27 T cell receptor beta chains from one sample sequenced in a study of cytomegalovirus exposure and HLA in healthy donors. The PCR employed 60 Vbeta primers together with 13 Jbeta primers. Profiled with immunoSEQ multiplex PCR; TCRdb holds only in-frame clones, not every one. The sample has fewer than 150,000 clones, around 76% seen once. Sequences were obtained from PBMCs. The receptors here all came from a male donor in good health and CMV-seronegative.

Written as DNA, the CDR3 is TGTGCCAGCCGCGACAGCTACGAGCAGTACTTC. The encoded protein is CASRDSYEQYF. The V call is TRBV27, the J call TRBJ2-7; D might be TRBD1 (5 bases). CDR1 is MNHEY, CDR2 SMNVEV, per germline (reference sequence). The CDR3 consists of 11 residues. V gave up 8 bases and J gave up 3 bases, with 8 bases separating them.

This clone turned up a few times. This sequence joins TRBV13 and TRBJ1-6, with TRBD1 identical over 7 bases. Trimming removed 10 bases from V and 5 bases from J; junction bases left unmatched: 11. This CDR3 comprises 15 residues. Germline lookup yields CDR1 PRHDT and CDR2 FYEKMQ (reference sequence). CDR3 residues: CATRAGGPHNSPLHF. CDR3 DNA: TGTGCCACAAGGGCAGGGGGACCCCATAATTCACCCCTCCACTTT. The full variable domain, in which reference TRBV13 and TRBJ1-6 provide the parts outside the CDR3, is AAGVIQSPRHLIKEKRETATLKCYPIPRHDTVYWYQQGPGQDPQFLISFYEKMQSDKGSIPDRFSAQQFSDYHSELNMSSLELGDSALYFCATRAGGPHNSPLHFGNGTRLTVT.

The genes are TRBV10-3 and TRBJ2-5; a weak D match, TRBD1 (5 bases). CDR3 length: 15 amino acids. Deletions cut 0 bases from V and 3 bases from J, with 11 bases between. The germline gives CDR1 ENHRY, CDR2 SYGVKD. As DNA, the CDR3 is TGTGCCATCAGTGAGTCGATCCAGGGCGAAGAGACCCAGTACTTC. This translates into CAISESIQGEETQYF.

This chain links TRBV6-5 with TRBJ1-2; possible D gene TRBD1, 5 bases. Germline V lookup: CDR1 MNHEY, CDR2 SVGAGI. Trimming took off 0 bases at V and 2 bases at J, with 7 bases between the two ends. This CDR3 region has 14 residues. CDR3 amino acids: CASSYSPGNYGYTF. CDR3 DNA sequence: TGTGCCAGCAGTTACTCCCCAGGGAACTATGGCTACACCTTC.

This rearrangement joins TRBV6-5 to TRBJ2-5; 8 nucleotides line up with TRBD2. The J call may be faulty, since TRBJ2-7 better matches the DNA end. The CDR3 contains 14 residues. Germline V CDR1 and CDR2: MNHEY, SVGAGI. CDR3: CASSSGTRLYEQYF. In DNA, the CDR3 is TGTGCCAGCAGTTCCGGGACTAGGCTCTACGAGCAGTACTTC.

The chain couples TRBV7-2 to TRBJ1-4; a possible D gene is TRBD1 (5 bases). The V end was cut by 2 bases, the J end by 8 bases, with 24 bases between. This CDR3 is built from 18 residues. CDR1 is SGHTA, CDR2 FQGNSA, per germline. The CDR3 loop reads CASSLRPLEWGDKEKLFF. The CDR3 coding sequence is TGTGCCAGCAGCTTAAGACCCCTTGAATGGGGCGACAAAGAAAAACTGTTTTTT. Filled out from reference TRBV7-2 and TRBJ1-4, the complete variable domain reads GAGVSQSPSNKVTEKGKDVELRCDPISGHTALYWYRQSLGQGLEFLIYFQGNSAPDKSGLPSDRFSAERTGGSVSTLTIQRTQQEDSAVYLCASSLRPLEWGDKEKLFFGSGTQLSVL.

The V and J genes are TRBV10-3 and TRBJ2-2; D is possibly TRBD2 (6 bases). This CDR3 comprises 13 residues. Trimming cost V 6 bases and J 4 bases, with 9 bases left between them. Germline CDR1 is ENHRY and CDR2 is SYGVKD. CDR3 DNA: TGTGCCATCAGGACTAGTGGCACCGGGGAGCTGTTTTTT. Translated: CAIRTSGTGELFF.

The gene calls are TRBV18 and TRBJ1-1; 7 nucleotides agree with TRBD1. This CDR3 has 15 residues. V trimming: 0 bases; J trimming: 4 bases; junction bases outside the gene matches: 5. Germline loops: CDR1 KGHSH, CDR2 LQKENI. CDR3 sequence (DNA): TGTGCCAGCTCACCACCGAGGGGGCAAACCACTGAAGCTTTCTTT. Amino acid sequence: CASSPPRGQTTEAFF.

The V and J genes are TRBV5-6 and TRBJ2-3, with 8 bases fitting TRBD2. J gave up 1 base and V 2 bases, and 3 bases lay outside the gene matches. The V gene's germline CDR1 is SGHDT and CDR2 YYEEEE. The CDR3 runs to 15 residues. CDR3 DNA sequence: TGTGCCAGCAGCTTAGGAGCGGGGGGCACAGATACGCAGTATTTT. Translating it yields CASSLGAGGTDTQYF. The whole variable domain, filled in from reference TRBV5-6 and TRBJ2-3, reads DAGVTQSPTHLIKTRGQQVTLRCSPKSGHDTVSWYQQALGQGPQFIFQYYEEEERQRGNFPDRFSGHQFPNYSSELNVNALLLGDSALYLCASSLGAGGTDTQYFGPGTRLTVL.

The rearrangement joins TRBV13 to TRBJ1-6; no firm D call. Trimming shortened V by 3 bases and J by 7 bases, and 10 bases separated the two germline ends. Germline V gene sequence: CDR1 PRHDT, CDR2 FYEKMQ (reference sequence). CDR3 size: 14 residues. The CDR3 coding sequence is TGTGCCAGCAGCTTTACCAGAGGGAATTCACCCCTCCACTTT. Its translation: CASSFTRGNSPLHF.

CDR3 DNA sequence: TGTGCCAGCAGCGGCAAACAGGGTGGCTACACCTTC. Translation gives CASSGKQGGYTF. The chain has TRBV7-3 and TRBJ1-2; D is perhaps TRBD1 (6 bases). V shed 5 bases and J shed 7 bases, with 11 bases lying between them. The CDR3 has 12 amino acids. The V gene's germline CDR1 is SGHTA and CDR2 FQGTGA.

V usage is TRBV4-1 and J usage is TRBJ1-4, with 8 nucleotides matching TRBD1. Trimming at V came to 1 base and at J to 7 bases, leaving 2 bases not matched to a gene. Germline V gene sequence: CDR1 MGHRA, CDR2 YSYEKL. This CDR3 spans 14 amino acids. Here the CDR3 DNA reads TGCGCCAGCAGCCAAGCCGACAGGGGTGAAAAACTGTTTTTT. Amino acids: CASSQADRGEKLFF.

The chain couples TRBV19 to TRBJ2-3; 9 bases match TRBD1. Germline CDR1 is LNHDA and CDR2 is SQIVND (reference sequence). This CDR3 comprises 13 residues. The junction had 15 bases not matched to a gene; V was cut back by 9 bases and J by 14 bases. This CDR3 is CASAGQGGPRLYF. The DNA for the CDR3 is TGTGCCAGCGCGGGACAGGGAGGCCCCAGGCTGTATTTT.

The chain carries TRBV5-6 and TRBJ1-4; 7 bases are a match to TRBD1. This CDR3 is 16 amino acids long. Losses at the gene ends were 4 bases for V and 1 base for J; bases not matched to a gene: 7. CDR1 is SGHDT, CDR2 YYEEEE, per germline. CDR3 coding DNA: TGTGCCAGCAGCCTCGCCGGGACAGTAACTAATGAAAAACTGTTTTTT. Translation gives CASSLAGTVTNEKLFF.

The J gene is TRBJ2-1, the V gene TRBV6-5; possibly TRBD1 for D (5 bases). V was shortened by 5 bases and J by 5 bases, with 10 bases between the two germline ends. The length of the CDR3 is 13 residues. Germline assignment: CDR1 MNHEY and CDR2 SVGAGI. The CDR3 region is CASSVGLNNEQFF. For the CDR3, the DNA is TGTGCCAGCAGTGTGGGGCTAAACAATGAGCAGTTCTTC.

The chain carries TRBV9 and TRBJ2-7; perhaps TRBD1 as D (6 bases). V lost 1 base to trimming and J lost 5 bases, with 10 bases between them. The germline V gene has CDR1 SGDLS and CDR2 YYNGEE. There are 13 residues in the CDR3. The CDR3 DNA reads as TGTGCCAGCAGCGTAACAGGGTCTAACGAGCAGTACTTC. Residues: CASSVTGSNEQYF. The full variable domain, in which reference TRBV9 and TRBJ2-7 provide the parts outside the CDR3, is DSGVTQTPKHLITATGQRVTLRCSPRSGDLSVYWYQQSLDQGLQFLIQYYNGEERAKGNILERFSAQQFPDLHSELNLSSLELGDSALYFCASSVTGSNEQYFGPGTRLTVT.

The V gene is TRBV6-6, the J gene TRBJ2-5, with D possibly TRBD1 on 6 matching bases. The CDR3 spans 11 residues. Germline lookup yields CDR1 MNHNY and CDR2 SVGAGI (reference sequence). Trimming took 11 bases from V and 5 from J, leaving 12 bases between them. CDR3 loop: CAQGKEETQYF. The CDR3 coding sequence is TGTGCCCAGGGGAAGGAGGAGACCCAGTACTTC.

Remarks on this clone: At one of its ends the junction is not consistent with the germline gene, which may arise from a read error. CDR3 sequence: CASSLEAGAQNIQYF. Here the CDR3 DNA reads TGTGCCAGCAGCCTCGAAGCGGGAGCCCAAAACATTCAGTACTTC. J is TRBJ2-4 and V is TRBV9, with 8 bases matching TRBD2. Per the germline V gene, CDR1 is SGDLS and CDR2 is YYNGEE. This CDR3 has 15 amino acids.

This sequence joins TRBV9 and TRBJ2-4, with 14 bases identical to TRBD2. Germline V gene sequence: CDR1 SGDLS, CDR2 YYNGEE. Trimming at V came to 0 bases and at J to 5 bases, leaving 4 bases not matched to a gene. CDR3 length: 17 residues. The CDR3 nucleotides read TGTGCCAGCAGCGTAGGACTAGCGGGGGGGTTTCAAAACATTCAGTACTTC. This sequence encodes CASSVGLAGGFQNIQYF.

This chain uses TRBV25-1 with TRBJ2-7; 11 positions match TRBD2. Trimming took 1 base from V and 4 from J; bases not matched to a gene: 3. Germline CDR1 MGHDK, CDR2 SYGVNS. CDR3 length: 15 residues. For the CDR3, the DNA is TGTGCCAGCAGTGAATCACTAGCGGGAGTATACGAGCAGTACTTC. It codes for CASSESLAGVYEQYF.

The rearrangement links TRBV7-3 to TRBJ2-1; TRBD2 aligns across 11 bases. The CDR3 has 17 residues. J gave up 2 bases and V 0 bases, and 3 bases lay outside the gene matches. Germline assignment: CDR1 SGHTA and CDR2 FQGTGA. CDR3 amino acids: CASSLTGGLAAYNEQFF. The CDR3 nucleotides read TGTGCCAGCAGCTTAACCGGGGGACTAGCGGCCTACAATGAGCAGTTCTTC.

The rearrangement joins TRBV4-1 to TRBJ2-2; 12 positions match TRBD1. With V trimmed by 4 bases and J by 5 bases, 8 bases remained unmatched. The V gene's germline CDR1 is MGHRA and CDR2 YSYEKL. This CDR3 has 17 residues. CDR3 nucleotides: TGCGCCAGCAGCCTTAGTCCGGGACAGGGGGCTACCGGGGAGCTGTTTTTT. Its protein is CASSLSPGQGATGELFF.

The rearrangement uses TRBV19 and TRBJ1-2, with 7 bases matching TRBD1. With 6 bases clipped from V and 4 bases from J, the junction kept 2 bases outside the gene matches. In germline, CDR1 is LNHDA, CDR2 SQIVND (reference sequence). This CDR3 is 12 amino acids long. The chain's CDR3 is CASSDRVYGYTF. In nucleotides, the CDR3 is TGTGCCAGTAGCGACAGGGTCTATGGCTACACCTTC.

CDR3 coding DNA: TGTGCCAGCAGTTTAACTAGCGGTCCCTACGAGCAGTACTTC. Its protein product is CASSLTSGPYEQYF. The chain couples TRBV27 to TRBJ2-7; 8 positions agree with TRBD2. The CDR3 consists of 14 residues. Trimming at V came to 2 bases and at J to 2 bases, leaving 2 bases not matched to a gene. Germline V CDR1 and CDR2: MNHEY, SMNVEV (reference sequence).

This clone was picked up a small number of times. This sequence joins TRBV29-1 and TRBJ1-1; weak D call: TRBD1 (6 bases). The V end was cut by 8 bases, the J end by 4 bases, with 26 bases between. This CDR3 region has 16 residues. Looked up from germline, CDR1 is SQVTM and CDR2 is ANQGSEA. The CDR3 protein is CSTQGNREGGSTEAFF. In DNA form, the CDR3 reads TGCAGCACCCAAGGGAACAGGGAAGGGGGTTCCACTGAAGCTTTCTTT. Complete variable domain (other parts from reference TRBV29-1 and TRBJ1-1): SAVISQKPSRDICQRGTSLTIQCQVDSQVTMMFWYRQQPGQSLTLIATANQGSEATYESGFVIDKFPISRPNLTFSTLTVSNMSPEDSSIYLCSTQGNREGGSTEAFFGQGTRLTVV.

V gene TRBV9 combines with J gene TRBJ2-1; tentative D call: TRBD2 (6 bases). Trimming shortened V by 0 bases and J by 0 bases, and 16 bases separated the two germline ends. CDR3 length: 18 residues. Germline V gene sequence: CDR1 SGDLS, CDR2 YYNGEE. CDR3 nucleotides: TGTGCCAGCAGCGTAGCTAGCGATCTGCTTAGCTCCTACAATGAGCAGTTCTTC. Amino acids: CASSVASDLLSSYNEQFF. Using reference TRBV9 and TRBJ2-1 for the parts outside the CDR3, the full variable domain is DSGVTQTPKHLITATGQRVTLRCSPRSGDLSVYWYQQSLDQGLQFLIQYYNGEERAKGNILERFSAQQFPDLHSELNLSSLELGDSALYFCASSVASDLLSSYNEQFFGPGTRLTVL.

The V gene is TRBV27, the J gene TRBJ2-4; D remains ambiguous. CDR1 and CDR2 from the germline V gene are MNHEY and SMNVEV (reference sequence). V was cut by 6 bases and J by 8 bases, with 17 bases left in between. The CDR3 extends over 14 amino acids. The CDR3 region has the DNA TGTGCCAGCAGCCTCTTAAGAACCAGTGACATTCAGTACTTC. Its protein product is CASSLLRTSDIQYF.